A selection of T cell receptor beta chains follows, all from one sample in a study of shared clonotypes between healthy human individuals. The method was immunoSEQ multiplex PCR; TCRdb's version includes in-frame clones alone and lacks a portion of them. The table has some 1 million clones, 60% to 80% seen once. Sequenced: memory CD4+ T cells sorted from blood. The receptors come from a man between 18 and 29 years old in good health. Each CDR3 is given with its conserved first and last residue.

TRBJ2-3 | TRBV5-1 | CASRRSGAGTDTQYF
TRBJ2-3 | TRBV9 | CASSVRGFTDTQYF
TRBJ1-1 | TRBV5-5 | CASSFLTGNTEAFF
TRBJ2-1 | TRBV12-5 | CASGQGLAGGNEQFF
TRBJ2-4 | TRBV6-5 | CASRAGNIQYF
TRBJ2-7 | TRBV29-1 | CSVEDLPYEQYF
TRBJ2-3 | TRBV6-5 | CASRDTGGASDTQYF
TRBJ2-2 | TRBV4-3 | CASSPSGTGELFF
TRBJ2-7 | TRBV7-8 | CASSLGGRADEQYF
TRBJ2-6 | TRBV4-1 | CASSPGLAGNSGANVLTF
TRBJ1-4 | TRBV5-8 | CASSLAEGYATNEKLFF
TRBJ2-7 | TRBV10-3 | CAISESGLAGDNEQYF
TRBJ1-4 | TRBV11-3 | CASSLDGIATNEKLFF
TRBJ2-7 | TRBV23-1 | CASRRWGTLYEQYF
TRBJ2-2 | TRBV30 | CAWSPTRELFF
TRBJ2-5 | TRBV27 | CASSLSSAGGPKTQYF
TRBJ2-1 | TRBV6-5 | CASSYSGTRGWDEQFF
TRBJ1-3 | TRBV7-2 | CASSSARTAGNTIYF
TRBJ1-2 | TRBV7-8 | CASSLGGRGGGYTF
TRBJ2-7 | TRBV6-6 | CASRDRDRGTYEQYF
TRBJ1-1 | TRBV7-9 | CASSRDRENTEAFF
TRBJ1-1 | TRBV19 | CASRPGQSGTEAFF
TRBJ2-1 | TRBV5-1 | CASSLLVGGTSYNEQFF
TRBJ1-5 | TRBV2 | CASRRGQGPNQPQHF
TRBJ1-2 | TRBV5-1 | CASSPTGPELFGSYTF
TRBJ2-7 | TRBV7-9 | CASSLLVGRATYEQYF
TRBJ1-5 | TRBV6-5 | CASSSLRHQPQHF
TRBJ2-7 | TRBV5-1 | CASSLGTSLYEQYF
TRBJ1-3 | TRBV6-5 | CASSAGFSGNTIYF
TRBJ2-2 | TRBV18 | CASSPPRQTGELFF
TRBJ1-2 | TRBV2 | CASSGRDRQTNYGYTF
TRBJ2-5 | TRBV27 | CASRRRGEKETQYF
TRBJ2-1 | TRBV11-3 | CASNPYWDNEQFF
TRBJ2-7 | TRBV19 | CASSGGFTYEQYF
TRBJ1-3 | TRBV10-3 | CAISEGRGSGNTIYF
TRBJ1-6 | TRBV28 | CASRNQGSSYNSPLHF
TRBJ2-6 | TRBV5-4 | CASSFAQGGSGANVLTF
TRBJ2-1 | TRBV2 | CASSYTSGRVGEQFF
TRBJ2-3 | TRBV10-3 | CAIRPSLGATADTQYF
TRBJ2-7 | TRBV6-5 | CASSYSRIGEQYF
TRBJ2-7 | TRBV19 | CASSPRQGNSIYEQYF
TRBJ1-2 | TRBV11-2 | CASSLFSTGNYGYTF
TRBJ1-6 | TRBV27 | CASSRDQVYNSPLHF
TRBJ2-5 | TRBV25-1 | CASSEPRTGGETQYF
TRBJ1-1 | TRBV30 | CAWSGDYIMNTEAFF